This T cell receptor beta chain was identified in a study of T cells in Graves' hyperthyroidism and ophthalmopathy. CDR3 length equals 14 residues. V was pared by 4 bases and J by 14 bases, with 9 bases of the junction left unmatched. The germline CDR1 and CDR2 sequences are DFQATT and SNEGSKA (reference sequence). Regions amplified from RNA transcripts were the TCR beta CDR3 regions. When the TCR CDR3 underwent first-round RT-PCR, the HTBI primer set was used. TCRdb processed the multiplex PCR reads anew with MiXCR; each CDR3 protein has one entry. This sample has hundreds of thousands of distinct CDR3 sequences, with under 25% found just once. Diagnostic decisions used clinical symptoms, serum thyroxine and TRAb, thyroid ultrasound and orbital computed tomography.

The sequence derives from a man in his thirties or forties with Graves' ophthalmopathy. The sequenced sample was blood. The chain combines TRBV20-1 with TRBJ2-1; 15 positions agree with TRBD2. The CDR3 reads CSANPGLAGGLEFF. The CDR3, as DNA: TGCAGTGCTAATCCGGGACTAGCGGGAGGCCTGGAGTTCTTC.